Below are 22 T cell receptor beta chains sequenced from a single sample in a study of Graves' ophthalmopathy and Graves' hyperthyroidism. RNA transcripts were the template, and TCR beta CDR3 regions were amplified from them. HTBI primers were used in a first-round RT-PCR, which preceded a second-round multiplex PCR. TCRdb processed the multiplex PCR reads anew with MiXCR; each CDR3 protein has one entry. The table shows 1 million to 1.3 million distinct CDR3 sequences, with 35% to 40% occurring only once. Specimen: peripheral blood or thyroid tissue (not recorded which). The receptors derive from an adult man with Graves' hyperthyroidism.

As for this clonotype: Germline and junction disagree at one end, which may indicate a read error. The CDR3, as DNA: TGTGCCAGCTCACCCTCACATGGTGACGGGAATAATTCACCCCTCCACTTT. Encoded protein: CASSPSHGDGNNSPLHF. The rearrangement uses TRBV5-1 and TRBJ1-6; no clear D. From germline, CDR1 is SGHRS and CDR2 YFSETQ. This CDR3 has 17 amino acids.

The sample holds many counts of this clonotype. J is TRBJ2-7 and V is TRBV29-1; D is uncertain. Germline V lookup: CDR1 SQVTM, CDR2 ANQGSEA. V shed 1 base and J shed 2 bases, with 3 bases lying between them. The CDR3 sequence is 11 residues long. CDR3 amino acids: CSVEVTYEQYF. CDR3 bases: TGCAGCGTTGAAGTAACCTACGAGCAGTACTTC.

A few counts support this clonotype. With a much larger clone just one base away, this may be a read error. The CDR3 ends on some other residue instead of the conserved phenylalanine or tryptophan, so this is likely a read error. The CDR3 protein is CASSVALVTEAFS. The CDR3 DNA sequence: TGTGCCAGCAGCGTAGCTCTCGTCACTGAAGCTTTCTCT. V usage is TRBV9 and J usage is TRBJ1-1, with D unresolved. V was pared by 0 bases and J by 4 bases, with 7 bases between. The CDR3 runs 13 residues. The germline CDR1 and CDR2 sequences are SGDLS and YYNGEE.

The chain joins TRBV5-1 to TRBJ1-3; 8 bases map to TRBD1. Germline values: CDR1 SGHRS, CDR2 YFSETQ. Germline trimming cut 3 bases from V and 4 bases from J; bases unmatched to any gene: 12. The CDR3 contains 17 residues. The CDR3 is CASSSGQGRRPGNTIYF. In DNA form, the CDR3 reads TGCGCCAGCAGCTCAGGACAGGGAAGAAGACCCGGAAACACCATATATTTT.

The chain couples TRBV7-2 to TRBJ2-7; either TRBD1 or TRBD2 may supply D (6 bases each). The V gene's germline CDR1 is SGHTA and CDR2 FQGNSA. V was cut by 0 bases and J by 5 bases, with 11 bases left in between. The CDR3 extends over 14 amino acids. CDR3 loop: CASSLAGGRDEQYF. The CDR3 nucleotides are TGTGCCAGCAGCTTAGCGGGGGGCCGTGACGAGCAGTACTTC. Complete variable domain (other parts from reference TRBV7-2 and TRBJ2-7): GAGVSQSPSNKVTEKGKDVELRCDPISGHTALYWYRQSLGQGLEFLIYFQGNSAPDKSGLPSDRFSAERTGGSVSTLTIQRTQQEDSAVYLCASSLAGGRDEQYFGPGTRLTVT.

The sample holds many counts of this clonotype. The chain combines TRBV2 with TRBJ2-7, with no clear D. The germline V gene has CDR1 SNHLY and CDR2 FYNNEI. CDR3 size: 13 residues. V was trimmed by 7 bases and J by 0 bases, leaving 10 bases between them. For the CDR3, the DNA is TGTGCCAGCACCGACGGCAGCTCCTACGAGCAGTACTTC. Encoded protein: CASTDGSSYEQYF.

J is TRBJ2-7 and V is TRBV4-3; D might be TRBD1 (6 bases). Germline CDR1 is LGHNA and CDR2 is YSLEER. This CDR3 region has 14 residues. V was clipped by 0 bases and J by 2 bases, with 8 bases between them. CDR3 coding DNA: TGCGCCAGCAGCCAAGAAGGGGGTCCCTACGAGCAGTACTTC. Translating it yields CASSQEGGPYEQYF.

This clonotype was picked up a small number of times. J is TRBJ1-1 and V is TRBV7-8; D is unresolved. CDR1 SGHVS and CDR2 FQNEAQ come from the germline V gene. The V gene lost 4 bases and the J gene lost 8 bases, with 8 bases spanning the gap. This CDR3 is 11 amino acids long. The CDR3 region has the DNA TGTGCCAGCAGCTGGGGTGGGGAAGCTTTCTTT. Translated, it gives CASSWGGEAFF.

This clonotype has a count of ten or more. The V gene is TRBV10-3, the J gene TRBJ1-5; D possibly corresponds to TRBD1 (5 bases). Germline CDR1 ENHRY, CDR2 SYGVKD. The ends were cut back, 5 bases at V and 2 bases at J, with 13 bases in the middle. This CDR3 has 15 amino acids. The CDR3 here is CAISPVRGGNQPQHF. For the CDR3, the DNA is TGTGCCATCAGTCCGGTTAGGGGTGGCAATCAGCCCCAGCATTTT.

The V and J genes are TRBV10-2 and TRBJ1-1; TRBD1 might be the D (5 bases). Looked up from germline, CDR1 is WSHSY and CDR2 is SAAADI. Trimming took off 2 bases at V and 4 bases at J, with 11 bases between the two ends. The CDR3 consists of 14 residues. CDR3 protein: CASSEPDGGTEAFF. DNA of the CDR3: TGCGCCAGCAGTGAGCCCGATGGGGGCACTGAAGCTTTCTTT.

The V gene is TRBV11-2, the J gene TRBJ1-4, with 8 nucleotides matching TRBD1. This CDR3 has 14 residues. CDR1 and CDR2 (germline): SGHAT, FQNNGV. The V segment lost 9 bases and the J segment 8 bases; nucleotides outside the gene matches: 11. For the CDR3, the DNA is TGTGCCAGTACCCTGACAGGGGCTTGGGAAAAACTGTTTTTT. Protein sequence: CASTLTGAWEKLFF.

Regarding this clonotype: One end of the junction is discordant with germline, which a read error may explain. This rearrangement joins TRBV19 to TRBJ1-1, with D possibly TRBD1 on 6 matching bases. CDR3 length equals 16 residues. Per the germline V gene, CDR1 is LNHDA and CDR2 is SQIVND (reference sequence). The CDR3 region is CVSSGGAGAVGTEAFF. In nucleotides, the CDR3 is TGTGTCAGTAGCGGGGGTGCAGGGGCGGTTGGGACTGAAGCTTTCTTT. Full variable domain (remainder filled in from reference TRBV19 and TRBJ1-1): DGGITQSPKYLFRKEGQNVTLSCEQNLNHDAMYWYRQDPGQGLRLIYYSQIVNDFQKGDIAEGYSVSREKKESFPLTVTSAQKNPTAFYLCVSSGGAGAVGTEAFFGQGTRLTVV.

This chain connects TRBV13 to TRBJ1-1; TRBD1 matches 11 bases. The J segment lost 6 bases and the V segment lost 5 bases, leaving 8 bases of the junction unmatched. Germline V gene lookup returns CDR1 PRHDT and CDR2 FYEKMQ (reference sequence). This CDR3 has 15 amino acids. CDR3 loop: CASSPRDRGGAEAFF. The CDR3 DNA reads as TGTGCCAGCAGCCCCCGGGACAGGGGGGGGGCTGAAGCTTTCTTT.

V is TRBV18 and J is TRBJ2-7; 13 bases agree with TRBD2. V was pared by 1 base and J by 6 bases, with 3 bases of the junction left unmatched. Germline assignment: CDR1 KGHSH and CDR2 LQKENI. This CDR3 is 15 amino acids long. The CDR3 bases are TGTGCCAGCTCACCACTTTGGACTAGCGGGAGCGAGCAGTACTTC. It codes for CASSPLWTSGSEQYF. The full variable domain, in which reference TRBV18 and TRBJ2-7 provide the parts outside the CDR3, is NAGVMQNPRHLVRRRGQEARLRCSPMKGHSHVYWYRQLPEEGLKFMVYLQKENIIDESGMPKERFSAEFPKEGPSILRIQQVVRGDSAAYFCASSPLWTSGSEQYFGPGTRLTVT.

Points on this clonotype: The junction departs from germline at one end; a sequencing error may be responsible. The chain has TRBV25-1 and TRBJ1-1; D remains unclear. Germline CDR1 reads MGHDK; CDR2 reads SYGVNS. The CDR3 totals 13 residues. The DNA of the CDR3 is TGTGCCAGCAGTTTCAGACCTAACACTGGAGCTTTCTTT. It encodes CASSFRPNTGAFF.

Many counts were recorded for this clonotype. The genes are TRBV5-8 and TRBJ2-7, with 11 positions matching TRBD2. The CDR3 is made up of 15 amino acids. Losses at the gene ends were 4 bases for V and 5 bases for J; bases not matched to a gene: 8. CDR1 and CDR2 (germline): SGHTS, YDEGEE. The DNA of the CDR3 is TGTGCCAGCAGCCGAACACTAGCGGGGGACCACGAGCAGTACTTC. It translates to CASSRTLAGDHEQYF. Complete variable domain (other parts from reference TRBV5-8 and TRBJ2-7): EAGVTQSPTHLIKTRGQQATLRCSPISGHTSVYWYQQALGLGLQFLLWYDEGEERNRGNFPPRFSGRQFPNYSSELNVNALELEDSALYLCASSRTLAGDHEQYFGPGTRLTVT.

This clonotype was recorded many times. The rearrangement links TRBV10-3 to TRBJ2-5; weak D call: TRBD1 (6 bases). In germline, CDR1 is ENHRY, CDR2 SYGVKD. The ends were cut back, 2 bases at V and 5 bases at J, with 12 bases in the middle. The CDR3 extends over 14 amino acids. CDR3 bases: TGTGCCATCAGTGAGCGGGACACTATGGAGACCCAGTACTTC. Translating gives CAISERDTMETQYF.

This clonotype was found many times. J is TRBJ2-2 and V is TRBV24-1, with no clear D. Germline V gene lookup returns CDR1 KGHDR and CDR2 SFDVKD. The CDR3 spans 15 residues. The V gene lost 3 bases and the J gene lost 5 bases, with 12 bases spanning the gap. CDR3 coding DNA: TGTGCCACCAGTGATGCCGGGCCCTCAACCGGGGAGCTGTTTTTT. The encoded protein is CATSDAGPSTGELFF.

This clonotype was seen only once. The V and J genes are TRBV10-3 and TRBJ1-4, with D uncertain. CDR3 length: 11 amino acids. V was clipped by 1 base and J by 11 bases, with 5 bases between them. Germline V gives CDR1 ENHRY, CDR2 SYGVKD. CDR3 in amino acids: CAISELDKLFF. DNA for the CDR3: TGTGCCATCAGTGAGTTAGACAAACTGTTTTTT.

This chain's CDR3 is CSARQGVQETQHF. The CDR3 nucleotides are TGCAGTGCTAGACAGGGTGTGCAGGAGACCCAGCATTTT. The chain links TRBV20-1 to TRBJ1-5; weak D call: TRBD1 (5 bases). V lost 2 bases and J 11 bases, leaving 16 bases between the germline ends. CDR1 and CDR2 from the germline V gene are DFQATT and SNEGSKA (reference sequence). The CDR3 is 13 residues long.

There are a few counts of this clonotype. The rearrangement links TRBV7-9 to TRBJ1-4; D not certain. CDR1 is SEHNR, CDR2 FQNEAQ, per germline (reference sequence). CDR3 length equals 12 residues. V was trimmed by 1 base and J by 7 bases, leaving 4 bases between them. CDR3 DNA sequence: TGTGCCAGCAGCTTAGATGTTGAAAAACTGTTTTTT. It yields the protein CASSLDVEKLFF.

The rearrangement uses TRBV29-1 and TRBJ1-6; TRBD1 matches 8 bases. The CDR3 contains 15 residues. V trimming: 4 bases; J trimming: 9 bases; junction bases outside the gene matches: 11. In germline, CDR1 is SQVTM, CDR2 ANQGSEA. CDR3 amino acids: CSVAVGQALGSPLHF. DNA of the CDR3: TGCAGCGTTGCGGTGGGACAGGCCCTCGGTTCACCCCTCCACTTT. Based on the CDR3 plus reference TRBV29-1 and TRBJ1-6, the full variable domain is SAVISQKPSRDICQRGTSLTIQCQVDSQVTMMFWYRQQPGQSLTLIATANQGSEATYESGFVIDKFPISRPNLTFSTLTVSNMSPEDSSIYLCSVAVGQALGSPLHFGNGTRLTVT.